This TCR beta chain was recovered during a study of read filtering for tumor transcriptome and immune sequencing. Study background: By R-ISS, stages I, II and III held around 8, 16 and 7 patients. The study's findings and limits: The CD138-negative fraction was mixed bone marrow immune cells, not pure T cells. About 81.9% of IR-seq clonotypes had one read, totaling approximately 3.5% of reads; RNA-seq: 74.6% and 44.6%.

At the time of active disease, bone marrow was collected from every patient. Molecular barcoded adaptors covering alpha/delta and beta/gamma chains were used on about 390 ng RNA. TCRdb passed the reads through MiXCR, listing each CDR3 protein once. The sample carries approximately 57,000 distinct CDR3 sequences, roughly an eighth recorded once. Only a few counts were recorded for this clonotype. Its antigen is not known. A junction boundary mismatches the germline segment, possibly from a read error. The CDR3 has 15 amino acids. CDR1 is GTSNPN and CDR2 is SVGIG in the germline V gene (reference sequence).

The sequence came from a donor at least 40 years old with multiple myeloma. The chain has TRBV30 and TRBJ2-3, with a possible D match to TRBD2 (5 bases). The sequencing input was a population of CD138-negative cells sorted from bone marrow. CDR3 sequence reads: CAWSGGLLSTDTLYF. CDR3 nucleotides: TGTGCCTGGAGTGGCGGGCTACTTAGCACAGATACGCTGTATTTT.